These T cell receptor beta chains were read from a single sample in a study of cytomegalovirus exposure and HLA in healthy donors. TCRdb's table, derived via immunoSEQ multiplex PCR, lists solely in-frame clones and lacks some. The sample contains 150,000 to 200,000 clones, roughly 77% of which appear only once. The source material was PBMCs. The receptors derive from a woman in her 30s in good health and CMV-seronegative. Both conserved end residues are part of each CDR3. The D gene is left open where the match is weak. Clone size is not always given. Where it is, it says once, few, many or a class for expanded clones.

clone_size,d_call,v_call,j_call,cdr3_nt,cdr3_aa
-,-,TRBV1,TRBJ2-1,TGCACCAGCAGCCAAGTTATCAGCGGGGGCTACAATGAGCAGTTCTTC,CTSSQVISGGYNEQFF
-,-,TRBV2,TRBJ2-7,TGTGCCAGCCACCCCGGCAGGGGCTACGAGCAGTACTTC,CASHPGRGYEQYF
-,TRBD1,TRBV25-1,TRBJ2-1,TGTGCCAGCAGTGAATCGGGACAGGTCCCCAATGAGCAGTTCTTC,CASSESGQVPNEQFF
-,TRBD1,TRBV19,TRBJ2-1,TGTGCCAGTGGGATGGGACAGGGCACGGGCAATGAGCAGTTCTTC,CASGMGQGTGNEQFF
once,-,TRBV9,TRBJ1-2,TGTGCCAGCAGCGTAGGGGAGCCTAACTATGGCTACACCTTC,CASSVGEPNYGYTF
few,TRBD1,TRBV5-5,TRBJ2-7,TGTGCCAGCAGCTTTGCGACAGGGGCCTACGAGCAGTACTTC,CASSFATGAYEQYF
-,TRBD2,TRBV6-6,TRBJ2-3,TGTGCCAGCGGCCGGGGGGGCCTGGGGACAGATACGCAGTATTTT,CASGRGGLGTDTQYF
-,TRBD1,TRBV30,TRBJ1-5,TGTGCCTGGGACAGGGGGCCGAGCAATCAGCCCCAGCATTTT,CAWDRGPSNQPQHF
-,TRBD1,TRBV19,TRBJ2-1,TGTGCCAGTAGTTCGACAGGGTTTGACAATGAGCAGTTCTTC,CASSSTGFDNEQFF
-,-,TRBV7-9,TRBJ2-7,TGTGCCAGCAGCACCGGCAGGGGTGGAAACGAGCAGTACTTC,CASSTGRGGNEQYF
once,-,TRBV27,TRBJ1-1,TGTGCCAGCAGCCACAGGGCGACGGGGACTGAAGCTTTCTTT,CASSHRATGTEAFF
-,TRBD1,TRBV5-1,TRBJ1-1,TGCGCCAGCAGCCCCCCTGGGACAGGCGGTTACACTGAAGCTTTCTTT,CASSPPGTGGYTEAFF
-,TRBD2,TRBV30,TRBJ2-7,TGTGCCTGGAGTGAACTAGCGGGGGCTAGCTCCTACGGGCAGTACTTC,CAWSELAGASSYGQYF
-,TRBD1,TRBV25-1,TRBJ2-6,TGTGCCAGCAGAGGGACAGGGAGCTCTGGGGCCAACGTCCTGACTTTC,CASRGTGSSGANVLTF
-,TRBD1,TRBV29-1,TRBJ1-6,TGCAGCGTAAAAGGGACAGGGGATTCACCCCTCCACTTT,CSVKGTGDSPLHF
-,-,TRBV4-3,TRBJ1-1,TGCGCCAGCAGCCATCCTGGGGGGGCTGAAGCTTTCTTT,CASSHPGGAEAFF
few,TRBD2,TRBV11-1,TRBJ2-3,TGTGCCAGCACCCCCTCGCGGGGGGTCCGAACAGATACGCAGTATTTT,CASTPSRGVRTDTQYF
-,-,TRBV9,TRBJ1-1,TGTGCCAGCAGCGAAACGCCAATCGGTACGAACACTGAAGCTTTCTTT,CASSETPIGTNTEAFF
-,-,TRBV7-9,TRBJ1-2,TGTGCCAGCAGCTTAGGGTCACATCCCACCGGCTACACCTTC,CASSLGSHPTGYTF
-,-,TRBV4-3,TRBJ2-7,TGCGCCAGCAGCCAACAAATCGGGTGGGAGCAGTACTTC,CASSQQIGWEQYF
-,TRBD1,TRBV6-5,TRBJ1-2,TGTGCCACCGCAGGGGGTAACTATGGCTACACCTTC,CATAGGNYGYTF
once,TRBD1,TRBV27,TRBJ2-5,TGTGCCAGCAGTCCCGGGACAGGGTTTGGGGTCGACTTC,CASSPGTGFGVDF
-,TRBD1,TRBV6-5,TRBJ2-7,TGTGCCAGCAGTGGGACAGGGGAGGTCCACGAGCAGTACTTC,CASSGTGEVHEQYF
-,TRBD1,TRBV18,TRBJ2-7,TGTGCCAGCTCGCCCGTGACAGGGATTGAGTACGAGCAGTACTTC,CASSPVTGIEYEQYF
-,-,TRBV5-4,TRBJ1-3,TGTGCCAGCAGCTTGTCCAGGGGCAACACCATATATTTT,CASSLSRGNTIYF
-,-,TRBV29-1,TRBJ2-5,TGCAGCGTTGAAATGGGGCTAGGAGAGACCCAGTACTTC,CSVEMGLGETQYF
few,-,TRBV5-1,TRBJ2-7,TGCGCCAGCAGCTCAGGGCAGACCAGCTCCTACGAGCAGTACTTC,CASSSGQTSSYEQYF